The 14 T cell receptor beta chains below come from one sample, sequenced in a study of shared clonotypes between healthy human individuals (dated by TCRdb to the early 2020s). The library came from the immunoSEQ multiplex PCR assay. Here the immuneACCESS table is served through TCRdb, limited to in-frame sequences with V and J called. Missing clones are a known gap in these copies; in checked studies unresolved V genes cover under half, and the rest lacks a known reason. The sample contains a few million clones, approximately 90% of them found a single time. The ten largest clones capture roughly 0.13% of the sample. Sequencing input: naive CD4+ T cells sorted from blood. Sample cell subset or site, as interpreted from the label and publication: CD45RA+ positively selected. The source of these receptors is a man aged 18 to 30 in good health.

The chain recombines TRBV10-3 with TRBJ1-1, with a weak D call TRBD1 (6 bases). This CDR3 contains 15 residues. CDR1 is ENHRY and CDR2 is SYGVKD in the germline V gene. V was cut by 3 bases and J by 1 base, with 12 bases left in between. The CDR3 loop reads CAISDRQGQNTEAFF. CDR3 sequence (DNA): TGTGCCATCAGTGACCGGCAGGGACAGAACACTGAAGCTTTCTTT.

J is TRBJ1-2 and V is TRBV21-1. TRBV21-1 is listed as a pseudogene. The CDR3 runs 12 residues. CDR3 DNA sequence: TGTGCCAGCACCTGGGGGTACTATGGCTACACCTTC. Translation: CASTWGYYGYTF.

The genes are TRBV7-8 and TRBJ2-7; 10 bases line up with TRBD2. V was clipped by 5 bases and J by 5 bases; unmatched bases: 9. Germline assignment: CDR1 SGHVS and CDR2 FQNEAQ. The CDR3 extends over 15 amino acids. The CDR3 coding sequence is TGTGCCAGCAGCGTGACGGGACTAGCGAGGGACGAGCAGTACTTC. Protein: CASSVTGLARDEQYF.

The gene calls are TRBV5-4 and TRBJ2-4; D not resolved. The V end was cut by 0 bases, the J end by 0 bases, with 10 bases between. From germline, CDR1 is SGHNT and CDR2 YYREEE (reference sequence). The CDR3 has 16 residues. The chain's CDR3 is CASSLGESKAKNIQYF. The CDR3 DNA follows: TGTGCCAGCAGCTTGGGTGAAAGTAAAGCCAAAAACATTCAGTACTTC.

Comments on this clone: Additional DNA sequences in this sample encode the identical CDR3. The chain is built from TRBV5-1 and TRBJ1-2; 8 bases are a match to TRBD1. The length of the CDR3 is 15 residues. In germline, CDR1 is SGHRS, CDR2 YFSETQ. J was trimmed by 4 bases and V by 0 bases; bases with no gene match: 5. CDR3 bases: TGCGCCAGCAGCTTGGAGGCAGGGGGCGGCTATGGCTACACCTTC. This translates into CASSLEAGGGYGYTF. Full variable domain (remainder filled in from reference TRBV5-1 and TRBJ1-2): KAGVTQTPRYLIKTRGQQVTLSCSPISGHRSVSWYQQTPGQGLQFLFEYFSETQRNKGNFPGRFSGRQFSNSRSEMNVSTLELGDSALYLCASSLEAGGGYGYTFGSGTRLTVV.

In its sample, this clone was seen once. CDR3 sequence: CSVVYSGRAPHEQYF. Written as DNA, the CDR3 is TGCAGCGTTGTTTATAGCGGGAGGGCCCCCCACGAGCAGTACTTC. V gene TRBV29-1 combines with J gene TRBJ2-7; TRBD2 aligns across 11 bases. V gave up 4 bases and J gave up 5 bases; unmatched junction bases: 10. This CDR3 has 15 residues. Germline lookup yields CDR1 SQVTM and CDR2 ANQGSEA.

This clone has just one count. This sequence joins TRBV18 and TRBJ2-1; D remains unclear. The germline V gene has CDR1 KGHSH and CDR2 LQKENI. The CDR3 runs 14 residues. Trimming left V 2 bases short and J 8 bases short, with 13 bases between. CDR3 loop: CASSPLEKGYEQFF. CDR3 nucleotides: TGTGCCAGCTCACCATTGGAAAAGGGTTATGAGCAGTTCTTC.

CDR3 sequence (DNA): TGCGCCAGCAGCCAAGAGAGTTTGCTTGAAGCTTTCTTT. It translates to CASSQESLLEAFF. This chain connects TRBV4-1 to TRBJ1-1, with D hard to call. CDR3 size: 13 residues. V lost 0 bases to trimming and J lost 7 bases, with 9 bases between them. Per the germline V gene, CDR1 is MGHRA and CDR2 is YSYEKL.

The chain joins TRBV21-1 to TRBJ2-3; the D call of TRBD2 is as the table states it, not checked on the DNA. TRBV21-1 is described as a pseudogene. CDR3 length: 17 amino acids. CDR3 bases: TGTGCCAGCAGCAAAAGGAAGAGTAGCGGGAGCACAGATACGCAGTATTTT. It is translated as CASSKRKSSGSTDTQYF.

The gene calls are TRBV9 and TRBJ2-5; unclear D gene. The V gene's germline CDR1 is SGDLS and CDR2 YYNGEE. This CDR3 comprises 15 residues. Between the trimmed V and J ends, which lost 0 bases and 3 bases, there was a span of 12 bases. CDR3 sequence (DNA): TGTGCCAGCAGCGTAGGGGTGGGCGGAAAAGAGACCCAGTACTTC. Protein: CASSVGVGGKETQYF.

The table lists this clone with a count of one. The genes are TRBV5-6 and TRBJ2-5; D is possibly TRBD1 (6 bases). Germline V gives CDR1 SGHDT, CDR2 YYEEEE. CDR3 size: 15 residues. With 0 bases removed from V and 4 bases from J, the gap between germline ends came to 13 bases. The CDR3 bases are TGTGCCAGCAGCTTGGTTGTACAGGGTCCAGAGACCCAGTACTTC. Protein: CASSLVVQGPETQYF.

This clone was seen just once. The chain uses TRBV7-9 and TRBJ2-2; 15 bases map to TRBD2. V trimming: 2 bases; J trimming: 8 bases; junction bases outside the gene matches: 9. Germline CDR1 reads SEHNR; CDR2 reads FQNEAQ (reference sequence). The CDR3 has 18 amino acids. The CDR3 region has the DNA TGTGCCAGCAGCTTACGCCGGACTAGCGGGGGGGACTCTGGGGAGCTGTTTTTT. As protein: CASSLRRTSGGDSGELFF.

V gene TRBV5-1 combines with J gene TRBJ2-7; D is unresolved. Trimming took 5 bases from V and 0 from J, leaving 9 bases between them. Germline assignment: CDR1 SGHRS and CDR2 YFSETQ. The CDR3 covers 13 residues. The CDR3 nucleotides are TGCGCCAGCAGAAGGCGCACCTCCTACGAGCAGTACTTC. Its translation is CASRRRTSYEQYF. Full variable domain (outside the CDR3, taken from reference TRBV5-1 and TRBJ2-7): KAGVTQTPRYLIKTRGQQVTLSCSPISGHRSVSWYQQTPGQGLQFLFEYFSETQRNKGNFPGRFSGRQFSNSRSEMNVSTLELGDSALYLCASRRRTSYEQYFGPGTRLTVT.

This chain links TRBV6-5 with TRBJ1-1; no firm D call. The CDR3 has 13 amino acids. Germline V lookup: CDR1 MNHEY, CDR2 SVGAGI. Trimming stripped 5 bases from V and 0 bases from J, with 7 bases between. CDR3 sequence reads: CASSGKMNTEAFF. The DNA of the CDR3 is TGTGCCAGCAGTGGTAAGATGAACACTGAAGCTTTCTTT.